This T cell receptor beta chain was sequenced in a study of blood T cell repertoires in COVID-19. Whole-study context: Samples taken during acute and convalescent COVID-19 were collected in the United States, Italy and Spain. PBMCs, B-cell-depleted T cells, or T cells provided the cDNA or gDNA that made up the material.

Authors' methods: From reference gene primer amplification, estimates of nucleated cell counts were derived. Assay used: immunoSEQ multiplex PCR; TCRdb lists only in-frame clones, some missing. V and J calls and clone size come straight from that table; D and trimming were deduced from the DNA. Found here are more than 110,000 clones, less than 80% of them singletons; the top ten hold over 4%. Germline V gives CDR1 SGDLS, CDR2 YYNGEE. CDR3 length equals 14 residues. With 4 bases removed from V and 2 bases from J, the gap between germline ends came to 12 bases. This TCR was sampled from a woman older than 75 with active or convalescent COVID-19. The genes are TRBV9 and TRBJ1-2, with D uncertain. The sequenced sample was peripheral blood. The CDR3, as DNA: TGTGCCAGCAGCCCGGACGGGAAAAACTATGGCTACACCTTC. Translation gives CASSPDGKNYGYTF.